This TCR beta chain appears in the sequencing data of a study of identical twins. Study-wide results and caveats: The study found that models underestimated out-of-frame TCR alpha sharing in monozygotic twins.

Only healthy Caucasians were included as donors. The cDNA had a unique molecular identifier and a template-switch universal primer site. MiXCR, run by TCRdb on the 5' RACE reads, gives a single entry per CDR3 protein. The profile shows 500,000 to 700,000 distinct CDR3 sequences, under 8.5% of them singletons. There are a few counts of this clonotype. Its antigen is undetermined. The same specimen was also included in a second study, on yellow fever vaccine responses in identical twins.

Input material: PBMCs. The sequence was collected from a woman aged 18-29 years in good health.

CDR3 loop: CASSRPGTGEGIQYF. CDR3 nucleotides: TGTGCCAGCAGTCGACCCGGGACAGGGGAGGGCATTCAGTACTTC. The chain links TRBV2 to TRBJ2-4; 10 bases fit TRBD1. This CDR3 has 15 residues. Per the germline V gene, CDR1 is SNHLY and CDR2 is FYNNEI. The V gene end was trimmed by 5 bases and the J gene end by 9 bases; junction bases not matched to a gene: 10.